What follows are 24 T cell receptor beta chains derived from one specimen sequenced in a study of regulatory T cells in long-lasting Graves disease. For TCR beta, libraries came from iRepertoire HTBI primers and Arm-PCR of CDR3 regions. Via MiXCR, TCRdb re-called the multiplex PCR reads, giving one row per CDR3 protein. The sample includes 600,000 to 650,000 distinct CDR3 sequences, about 16% of them seen just once. Time point specified: newly diagnosed GD, antithyroid drugs for less than 3 months. PBMC-derived RNA was used for the TCR library. The same data also contributed to another study, on T cells in Graves' hyperthyroidism and ophthalmopathy.

Here the sequenced sample was peripheral blood mononuclear cells (PBMCs), taken at new diagnosis, from a patient treated with antithyroid drugs. These receptors all stem from a young woman with Graves disease.

The chain joins TRBV5-1 to TRBJ1-6, with a possible D match to TRBD1 (6 bases). Trimming cost V 5 bases and J 0 bases, with 9 bases left between them. This CDR3 has 15 amino acids. CDR1 and CDR2 (germline): SGHRS, YFSETQ. CDR3 loop: CASRGDTSYNSPLHF. The CDR3 bases are TGCGCCAGCAGGGGGGACACCTCCTATAATTCACCCCTCCACTTT.

The chain employs TRBV20-1 and TRBJ2-5, with 8 bases fitting TRBD1. Germline V CDR1 and CDR2: DFQATT, SNEGSKA (reference sequence). There are 13 residues in the CDR3. J lost 1 base, V lost 5 bases, and 3 bases had no gene match. Here the CDR3 DNA reads TGCAGTGCTGCAGGGGGCTTCCAAGAGACCCAGTACTTC. Its protein product is CSAAGGFQETQYF.

This rearrangement joins TRBV12-3 or TRBV12-4 to TRBJ2-5; a weak D match, TRBD2 (5 bases). The CDR3 extends over 14 amino acids. The V end was cut by 0 bases, the J end by 5 bases, with 10 bases between. DNA of the CDR3: TGTGCCAGCAGTTTAGCGGGTAGCGCGGAGACCCAGTACTTC. This codes for CASSLAGSAETQYF.

This chain uses TRBV6-1 with TRBJ1-4, with D perhaps TRBD1 (6 bases). V was cut by 4 bases and J by 8 bases, with 20 bases left in between. Germline V gene sequence: CDR1 MNHNS, CDR2 SASEGT. CDR3 length: 16 amino acids. The CDR3, as DNA: TGTGCCAGCAGTGCCCCCCCGGGACACTCCCGGGAAAAACTGTTTTTT. It encodes CASSAPPGHSREKLFF.

In its sample, this clonotype was seen many times. Here the CDR3 reads CASSLLGDGYEQYF. Here the CDR3 DNA reads TGTGCCAGCAGCCTCTTGGGGGACGGGTACGAGCAGTACTTC. The chain links TRBV6-1 to TRBJ2-7; either TRBD1 or TRBD2 may supply D (5 bases each). Trimming removed 6 bases from V and 4 bases from J, with 16 bases in between. There are 14 residues in the CDR3. CDR1 and CDR2 from the germline V gene are MNHNS and SASEGT.

The gene calls are TRBV20-1 and TRBJ2-1; 8 bases line up with TRBD2. Germline lookup yields CDR1 DFQATT and CDR2 SNEGSKA (reference sequence). J was trimmed by 4 bases and V by 6 bases; bases with no gene match: 11. This CDR3 contains 15 residues. The CDR3 DNA sequence: TGCAGTGCGGCAGGGACGGGGGGGATTTACAATGAGCAGTTCTTC. It encodes CSAAGTGGIYNEQFF.

This clonotype was seen ten or more times. This chain links TRBV3-1 with TRBJ1-5; D uncertain. V lost 1 base and J lost 10, with 8 bases in between. The germline gives CDR1 LGHDT, CDR2 YNNKEL (reference sequence). The CDR3 consists of 12 residues. The CDR3 sequence is CASSQVGTPQHF. The CDR3, as DNA: TGTGCCAGCAGCCAAGTGGGTACACCCCAGCATTTT.

This clonotype was seen ten or more times. This chain links TRBV28 with TRBJ1-2; 7 bases are a match to TRBD1. V lost 4 bases to trimming and J lost 4 bases; unmatched junction nucleotides: 18. CDR3 size: 18 residues. The germline CDR1 and CDR2 sequences are MDHEN and SYDVKM. The CDR3 loop reads CASSSQSARGDRLYGYTF. In nucleotides, the CDR3 is TGTGCCAGCAGTTCGCAGAGCGCCAGGGGGGACAGACTCTATGGCTACACCTTC.

The V gene is TRBV4-2, the J gene TRBJ2-7, with TRBD2 identical over 7 bases. CDR3 length equals 15 residues. The V segment lost 5 bases and the J segment 1 base; nucleotides outside the gene matches: 8. Germline CDR1 and CDR2: LGHNA and YNFKEQ. This CDR3 reads CASSSLSGTSYEQYF. Here the CDR3 DNA reads TGTGCCAGCAGCTCGCTGAGCGGGACTTCCTACGAGCAGTACTTC.

This clonotype has just a few counts. The gene calls are TRBV6-1 and TRBJ2-2, with D perhaps TRBD2 (5 bases). V was pared by 7 bases and J by 5 bases, with 14 bases between. Germline values: CDR1 MNHNS, CDR2 SASEGT. The CDR3 totals 14 residues. As DNA, the CDR3 is TGTGCCAGCACGAGGGAACGATGGACCGGGGAGCTGTTTTTT. Amino acid sequence: CASTRERWTGELFF.

This clonotype was recorded a few times. The chain combines TRBV19 with TRBJ1-1; TRBD1 is a possible D gene (6 bases). This CDR3 has 15 residues. Trimming took off 4 bases at V and 1 base at J, with 13 bases between the two ends. CDR1 LNHDA and CDR2 SQIVND come from the germline V gene (reference sequence). The CDR3 region has the DNA TGTGCCAGTAGTACCCCACAGGGAGGGAACACTGAAGCTTTCTTT. Protein: CASSTPQGGNTEAFF.

This clonotype was detected many times. The gene calls are TRBV6-5 and TRBJ2-5; D perhaps matches TRBD1 (6 bases). Trimming removed 2 bases from V and 4 bases from J, with 11 bases in between. The CDR3 is made up of 14 amino acids. Germline V gene sequence: CDR1 MNHEY, CDR2 SVGAGI. Here the CDR3 reads CASSYRGMRETQYF. CDR3 DNA: TGTGCCAGCAGTTACAGGGGGATGAGAGAGACCCAGTACTTC.

This clonotype was seen more than once but under ten times. The chain couples TRBV18 to TRBJ1-2; D remains unclear. The ends were cut back, 3 bases at V and 4 bases at J, with 12 bases in the middle. Germline V CDR1 and CDR2: KGHSH, LQKENI. The CDR3 totals 14 residues. The CDR3 loop reads CASSPFGEIYGYTF. CDR3 coding DNA: TGTGCCAGCTCACCCTTCGGGGAGATCTATGGCTACACCTTC.

The rearrangement links TRBV6-2 or TRBV6-3 to TRBJ2-1; 14 positions match TRBD2. Germline V gene data show CDR1 as MNHEY and CDR2 as SVGEGT. The CDR3 has 15 residues. V shed 8 bases and J 9 bases; nucleotides not matched to a gene: 9. The CDR3 loop reads CASGLTSGRAVEQFF. CDR3 coding DNA: TGTGCCAGCGGATTGACTAGCGGGAGGGCCGTTGAGCAGTTCTTC.

This chain connects TRBV5-6 to TRBJ2-1; tentatively, D is TRBD2 (5 bases). The CDR3 runs 15 residues. The germline V and J ends were trimmed by 4 bases and 5 bases, with 16 bases remaining between them. Germline CDR1 reads SGHDT; CDR2 reads YYEEEE. The CDR3 region has the DNA TGTGCCAGCAGCCGGCCCGGGGTGAGCGACAATGAGCAGTTCTTC. This encodes CASSRPGVSDNEQFF.

The chain is built from TRBV18 and TRBJ2-7, with 9 bases aligning to TRBD1. Germline values: CDR1 KGHSH, CDR2 LQKENI. This CDR3 has 16 amino acids. Trimming cost V 3 bases and J 6 bases; bases outside gene matches: 12. The CDR3 protein is CASSPQAGTGPFEQYF. The DNA of the CDR3 is TGTGCCAGCTCACCCCAAGCAGGGACAGGGCCCTTCGAGCAGTACTTC.

The CDR3 sequence: CASTRGVGQVRQPQHF. In DNA form, the CDR3 reads TGTGCCAGCACCAGAGGTGTAGGACAGGTCCGTCAGCCCCAGCATTTT. The chain links TRBV28 to TRBJ1-5, with TRBD1 identical over 7 bases. V was clipped by 7 bases and J by 6 bases; unmatched bases: 15. CDR3 length equals 16 residues. Germline V gene sequence: CDR1 MDHEN, CDR2 SYDVKM.

The chain links TRBV9 to TRBJ2-3; D is ambiguous. Germline V lookup: CDR1 SGDLS, CDR2 YYNGEE. The CDR3 sequence is 12 residues long. The V end lost 0 bases, the J end lost 7 bases, and 6 bases lay between the germline ends. The CDR3, as DNA: TGTGCCAGCAGCGTAGATGACTATACGCAGTATTTT. Translated, it gives CASSVDDYTQYF.

CDR3 amino acids: CATSERLGEKLFF. The CDR3, as DNA: TGTGCCACCAGTGAGAGGCTAGGAGAAAAACTGTTTTTT. The chain is built from TRBV24-1 and TRBJ1-4; D is ambiguous. V gave up 4 bases and J gave up 8 bases, with 10 bases separating them. This CDR3 is built from 13 residues. CDR1 and CDR2 (germline): KGHDR, SFDVKD.

The chain joins TRBV20-1 to TRBJ2-1; the D call may be TRBD1 or TRBD2 (5 bases each). In germline, CDR1 is DFQATT, CDR2 SNEGSKA (reference sequence). V lost 3 bases and J lost 0, with 18 bases in between. The CDR3 runs 17 residues. CDR3 in amino acids: CSASSPWDGSSYNEQFF. The CDR3 nucleotides read TGCAGTGCTAGTAGCCCCTGGGACGGTAGCTCCTACAATGAGCAGTTCTTC.

Concerning this clonotype: An end of the junction does not agree with germline; a read error may underlie this. The chain is built from TRBV13 and TRBJ1-4; 7 bases are a match to TRBD1. Looked up from germline, CDR1 is PRHDT and CDR2 is FYEKMQ (reference sequence). The CDR3 is made up of 13 amino acids. CDR3 residues: CASSRDSDEKLFF. The CDR3 nucleotides read TGCGCCAGCAGCCGGGACAGTGATGAAAAACTGTTTTTT.

The sample holds many counts of this clonotype. This sequence joins TRBV3-1 and TRBJ2-5; TRBD1 is a possible D gene (5 bases). Germline V CDR1 and CDR2: LGHDT, YNNKEL (reference sequence). This CDR3 has 15 residues. V dropped 1 base and J dropped 2 bases, with 11 bases sitting between them. The CDR3 coding sequence is TGTGCCAGCAGCCAAGGGGCAGGGCCACAAGAGACCCAGTACTTC. This codes for CASSQGAGPQETQYF.

In this sample, this clonotype turned up a few times. The V call is TRBV7-2, the J call TRBJ2-2; no clear D. Deletions cut 7 bases from V and 0 bases from J, with 18 bases between. The length of the CDR3 is 17 residues. Germline V gene lookup returns CDR1 SGHTA and CDR2 FQGNSA. In DNA form, the CDR3 reads TGTGCCAGCACTAGGTCGAGTCGGACGACGAACACCGGGGAGCTGTTTTTT. Translation: CASTRSSRTTNTGELFF.

This clonotype was recorded many times. This rearrangement joins TRBV27 to TRBJ1-1; no firm D call. The V gene's germline CDR1 is MNHEY and CDR2 SMNVEV (reference sequence). CDR3 size: 14 residues. The germline V and J ends were trimmed by 6 bases and 2 bases, with 13 bases remaining between them. The CDR3 sequence: CASRGDRQNTEAFF. DNA for the CDR3: TGTGCCAGCAGGGGCGACCGCCAAAACACTGAAGCTTTCTTT.